This entry features one TCR beta chain sequence. Other DNA sequences in this sample translate to the same CDR3. These data are taken from a study of shared clonotypes between healthy human individuals. Repertoires were generated with immunoSEQ multiplex PCR, while TCRdb's copy carries only in-frame clones and drops some. The top ten hold 0.3% to 0.4% of the sample, which has 2 million to 2.5 million clones, approximately 95% seen once. J was trimmed by 1 base and V by 5 bases; bases with no gene match: 6. The germline V gene has CDR1 LNHDA and CDR2 SQIVND (reference sequence). This CDR3 is built from 15 residues.

The gene calls are TRBV19 and TRBJ1-1, with TRBD1 identical over 8 bases. Sequences were obtained from naive CD4+ T cells from PBMCs. Subset defined: CD45RA+ positively selected. The TCR originated in a man between 18 and 35 years old in good health. Some clones in this sample may be carry-over from other donors' samples. For the CDR3, the DNA is TGTGCCAGTAGTGTCCAGGGGGCCCGGAACACTGAAGCTTTCTTT. Its protein is CASSVQGARNTEAFF.